Described below is a single T cell receptor beta chain sequence and its context. Its antigen remains unidentified. This CDR3 is 14 amino acids long. V was trimmed by 5 bases and J by 8 bases, leaving 15 bases between them. Germline V gene sequence: CDR1 SEHNR, CDR2 FQNEAQ (reference sequence). As for treatment: approximately 18 received Ad26.COV2.S at low or high dose, single or two shots; about five received placebo; per-sample allocation not given. All samples were drawn on day 63, counting from the first vaccine or placebo injection. Whoever gave the sample was an adult aged 18-55 years in Boston. This entry is derived from a study of Ad26.COV2.S vaccination and SARS-CoV-2 variants. Study-wide context: Intramuscular Ad26.COV2.S at 5x10^10 or 1x10^11 viral particles. Study results and limitations: CD8+ and CD4+ T cells specific for spike reportedly responded with substantial breadth after vaccination.

Libraries were prepared by immunoSEQ multiplex PCR; TCRdb keeps only in-frame clonotypes and omits some of them. Of roughly 420,000 clones listed, around 89% are singletons. The input for sequencing was peripheral blood, taken in a trial of Ad26.COV2.S vaccine versus placebo. The receptor was derived from a person aged 18 to 65 who received the Ad26.COV2.S COVID-19 vaccine or a placebo. The chain carries TRBV7-9 and TRBJ1-4; D remains ambiguous. The CDR3 spells CASSIDLAREKLFF. DNA for the CDR3: TGTGCCAGCAGCATCGACCTAGCTCGAGAAAAACTGTTTTTT. Full variable domain (outside the CDR3, taken from reference TRBV7-9 and TRBJ1-4): DTGVSQNPRHKITKRGQNVTFRCDPISEHNRLYWYRQTLGQGPEFLTYFQNEAQLEKSRLLSDRFSAERPKGSFSTLEIQRTEQGDSAMYLCASSIDLAREKLFFGSGTQLSVL.